This TCR beta chain was sequenced during a study of graft-versus-host responses after intestinal transplantation. Looking at the study overall: Among the recipients, transplants were multivisceral, liver-intestinal, or isolated intestinal. Uniformly, recipients were administered anti-thymocyte globulin induction with subsequent tacrolimus and steroids for about 3 years. General study points: Present in recipient marrow, GvH clones included some that appeared first in ileum or blood. Some patients had graft-donor T cell macrochimerism, and their allografts showed high graft-versus-host to host-versus-graft clonal ratios.

Details on this clone: Its antigen remains unknown.

Sequencing was performed with immunoSEQ multiplex PCR; in TCRdb, only in-frame clones are kept and a portion is missing. The table has about 59,000 clones, about 94% seen once. The V gene's germline CDR1 is SGHRS and CDR2 YFSETQ. The CDR3 loop spans 17 amino acids. Unmatched junction bases numbered 9, after V lost 5 bases and J lost 3 bases. The receptor was isolated from a human donor who was the organ donor for an intestinal transplant. The source material was unstimulated CD4+ T cells sorted from spleen or lymph node cells, sampled before transplant. V gene TRBV5-1 combines with J gene TRBJ2-5; 14 nucleotides line up with TRBD2. CDR3 DNA sequence: TGCGCCAGCAGACGGACTAGCGGGGGGCCGGGAGAAGAGACCCAGTACTTC. Amino acid sequence: CASRRTSGGPGEETQYF.